Reported below is one T cell receptor beta chain. This sample is drawn from a study of blood T cell repertoires in COVID-19. Turning to the study itself: Sites across the United States, Italy and Spain contributed samples from acute and convalescent COVID-19. Sample material is recorded as cDNA or gDNA derived from T cells, B-cell-depleted T cells, or PBMCs.

In the source study's methods: From reference gene primer amplification, estimates of nucleated cell counts were derived. Clones were read by immunoSEQ multiplex PCR, and TCRdb kept only the in-frame ones, dropping some. V and J calls and clone size are those listed in that table; D and trimming were worked out from the DNA. The sample records 100,000 to 150,000 clones, about 87% being singletons. The CDR3 covers 15 residues. Trimming stripped 1 base from V and 3 bases from J, with 12 bases between. Germline lookup yields CDR1 WSHSY and CDR2 SAAADI. The TCR originated in a woman between 50 and 59 years old with acute or convalescent COVID-19. The V and J genes are TRBV10-2 and TRBJ1-2, with a possible D match to TRBD1 (5 bases). Material for sequencing was peripheral blood. CDR3 loop: CASSEFTGGDYGYTF. In DNA, the CDR3 is TGCGCCAGCAGTGAGTTTACAGGAGGGGACTATGGCTACACCTTC.